Following are 24 T cell receptor beta chains from one sample sequenced in a study of response to subunit inactivated influenza vaccine. One entry per CDR3 protein results from TCRdb running MiXCR on the RT-PCR reads. This table has a few hundred thousand distinct CDR3 sequences, roughly 7.9% appearing once. The source material was PBMCs from blood, sampled roughly 24 months after vaccination. Receptors originate from a man aged 50 to 69 who received an inactivated influenza vaccine.

There are a few counts of this clonotype. The rearrangement uses TRBV2 and TRBJ2-2, with TRBD2 matching over 10 bases. Germline V lookup: CDR1 SNHLY, CDR2 FYNNEI. CDR3 size: 14 residues. The V and J ends lost 10 bases and 3 bases, in that order; junction bases with no gene match: 5. This chain's CDR3 is CATGLAGDTGELFF. In nucleotides, the CDR3 is TGTGCCACCGGGCTAGCGGGGGACACCGGGGAGCTGTTTTTT.

Notes on this clonotype: Relative to the germline gene, one junction end is altered; a read error may explain this. The chain employs TRBV7-2 and TRBJ2-5; no clear D gene. The CDR3 is 11 amino acids. Germline V gene lookup returns CDR1 SGHTA and CDR2 FQGNSA. In nucleotides, the CDR3 is TGTGCCAGCAGCTTGGTAGAGGCCCAGTACTTC. This gives the protein CASSLVEAQYF.

V usage is TRBV27 and J usage is TRBJ2-7; perhaps TRBD1 as D (7 bases). Trimming stripped 8 bases from V and 4 bases from J, with 15 bases between. The CDR3 runs to 13 residues. Germline CDR1 and CDR2: MNHEY and SMNVEV (reference sequence). CDR3 amino acids: CASWDSGTYEQYF. The DNA for the CDR3 is TGTGCCAGCTGGGACAGTGGGACTTACGAGCAGTACTTC.

CDR3: CASTLGWREDYNEQFF. In nucleotides, the CDR3 is TGTGCCAGCACCCTAGGGTGGCGGGAGGACTACAATGAGCAGTTCTTC. This chain connects TRBV11-3 to TRBJ2-1; 8 bases match TRBD2. The CDR3 covers 16 residues. The germline V gene has CDR1 SGHNT and CDR2 YENEEA. V dropped 7 bases and J dropped 3; count of bases not matched to a gene: 11.

This clonotype occurred a few times. This chain uses TRBV27 with TRBJ2-2; 9 bases are shared with TRBD1. The CDR3 extends over 15 amino acids. The V and J ends lost 3 bases and 7 bases, in that order; junction bases with no gene match: 6. Germline loops: CDR1 MNHEY, CDR2 SMNVEV (reference sequence). This CDR3 reads CASSFGTGQVGELFF. For the CDR3, the DNA is TGTGCCAGCAGTTTTGGGACAGGGCAAGTCGGGGAGCTGTTTTTT.

This clonotype was observed many times. V usage is TRBV11-2 and J usage is TRBJ2-7; perhaps TRBD1 as D (5 bases). The CDR3 is 13 amino acids. Looked up from germline, CDR1 is SGHAT and CDR2 is FQNNGV. Trimming shortened V by 4 bases and J by 2 bases, and 9 bases separated the two germline ends. CDR3 sequence reads: CASSYTGTYEQYF. The CDR3 DNA sequence: TGTGCCAGCAGCTATACAGGAACCTACGAGCAGTACTTC.

This clonotype was counted at least ten times. V usage is TRBV10-3 and J usage is TRBJ2-3; D gene ambiguous. Deletions cut 5 bases from V and 0 bases from J, with 3 bases between. Germline values: CDR1 ENHRY, CDR2 SYGVKD. The CDR3 covers 12 residues. CDR3: CAISSSTDTQYF. The CDR3, as DNA: TGTGCCATCAGTAGTAGCACAGATACGCAGTATTTT.

This clonotype showed up just a few times. The chain employs TRBV5-1 and TRBJ2-7; possibly TRBD1 for D (5 bases). Germline CDR1 and CDR2: SGHRS and YFSETQ. CDR3 length equals 13 residues. V was trimmed by 4 bases and J by 6 bases, leaving 14 bases between them. CDR3 sequence: CASSVSGIGEQYF. The CDR3 DNA reads as TGCGCCAGCAGCGTGTCAGGGATTGGCGAGCAGTACTTC.

This clonotype was observed many times. One end of the junction varies from germline; a read error may be responsible. This chain joins TRBV29-1 and TRBJ2-1, with D possibly called TRBD1 or TRBD2 (6 bases each). The CDR3 consists of 8 residues. Germline V gene lookup returns CDR1 SQVTM and CDR2 ANQGSEA. CDR3 nucleotides: TGCAGCGTTGAGGAGGGGGTCTTC. Protein: CSVEEGVF.

In this sample, this clonotype turned up many times. The chain combines TRBV12-3 or TRBV12-4 with TRBJ2-7; 9 bases are a match to TRBD1. The length of the CDR3 is 14 residues. Losses at the gene ends were 5 bases for V and 0 bases for J; bases not matched to a gene: 2. CDR3: CASSRGQGSYEQYF. CDR3 nucleotides: TGTGCCAGCAGTCGGGGACAGGGCTCCTACGAGCAGTACTTC.

This clonotype occurred many times. This chain connects TRBV7-9 to TRBJ2-1; TRBD1 is a possible D gene (5 bases). CDR3 size: 12 residues. The germline V and J ends were trimmed by 4 bases and 7 bases, with 8 bases remaining between them. Germline values: CDR1 SEHNR, CDR2 FQNEAQ (reference sequence). The CDR3 protein is CASSSRVNEQFF. The CDR3, as DNA: TGTGCCAGCAGCTCCAGGGTTAATGAGCAGTTCTTC.

This clonotype was seen a few times. The CDR3: CASSSRTGGASGELFF. CDR3 nucleotide sequence: TGTGCCAGCAGCTCCAGGACAGGGGGCGCCTCCGGGGAGCTGTTTTTT. The gene calls are TRBV7-2 and TRBJ2-2, with 11 bases fitting TRBD1. The J segment lost 6 bases and the V segment lost 4 bases, leaving 7 bases of the junction unmatched. The V gene's germline CDR1 is SGHTA and CDR2 FQGNSA. The length of the CDR3 is 16 residues.

In its sample, this clonotype was seen many times. The CDR3 DNA reads as TGCAGCGTTGACCGGAGGGGGCGTAGCAATGAGCAGTTCTTC. Its protein product is CSVDRRGRSNEQFF. The chain recombines TRBV29-1 with TRBJ2-1; D is possibly TRBD1 (7 bases). Per the germline V gene, CDR1 is SQVTM and CDR2 is ANQGSEA. Trimming removed 3 bases from V and 6 bases from J, with 15 bases in between. This CDR3 spans 14 amino acids.

The chain links TRBV20-1 to TRBJ2-1, with 10 bases aligning to TRBD2. CDR1 and CDR2 from the germline V gene are DFQATT and SNEGSKA (reference sequence). After removal of 7 bases from V and 0 bases from J, the junction contained 3 bases not matched to a gene. The CDR3 extends over 14 amino acids. The CDR3: CSVTSGNSYNEQFF. DNA of the CDR3: TGCAGTGTTACTAGCGGGAACTCCTACAATGAGCAGTTCTTC.

This clonotype came up many times. The J gene is TRBJ2-3, the V gene TRBV5-1; D perhaps matches TRBD1 (6 bases). Germline V gene sequence: CDR1 SGHRS, CDR2 YFSETQ. The CDR3 length is 17 residues. V lost 0 bases and J 3 bases, leaving 17 bases between the germline ends. CDR3 nucleotides: TGCGCCAGCAGCTTGGCCTTAACAGATAGGGGGACAGATACGCAGTATTTT. Protein product: CASSLALTDRGTDTQYF.

The genes are TRBV4-2 and TRBJ2-5; D may be TRBD2 (5 bases). The V gene lost 4 bases and the J gene lost 5 bases, with 23 bases spanning the gap. This CDR3 is 17 amino acids long. Germline V gene data show CDR1 as LGHNA and CDR2 as YNFKEQ. The CDR3 sequence: CASSPKNGGEMYETQYF. DNA of the CDR3: TGTGCCAGCAGCCCCAAGAACGGAGGTGAGATGTATGAGACCCAGTACTTC.

This clonotype has only a few counts. CDR3 bases: TGTGCCAGCAGCCAAGTGCCCGGGACTAGGTACAATGAGCAGTTCTTC. This codes for CASSQVPGTRYNEQFF. The chain employs TRBV14 and TRBJ2-1, with TRBD2 matching 8 bases. The germline gives CDR1 SGHDN, CDR2 FVKESK. This CDR3 contains 16 residues. V lost 1 base, J lost 4 bases, and 6 bases stayed unmatched.

A few counts support this clonotype. The chain recombines TRBV20-1 with TRBJ2-1, with TRBD2 matching over 10 bases. There are 18 residues in the CDR3. With V trimmed by 0 bases and J by 6 bases, 14 bases remained unmatched. CDR1 is DFQATT and CDR2 is SNEGSKA in the germline V gene (reference sequence). The CDR3 loop reads CSARDHSRTSGVFNEQFF. In nucleotides, the CDR3 is TGCAGTGCTAGAGATCATTCCCGAACTAGCGGGGTCTTCAATGAGCAGTTCTTC.

This clonotype was seen ten or more times. V usage is TRBV7-2 and J usage is TRBJ2-3, with a tentative D call TRBD2 (6 bases). The V end lost 2 bases, the J end lost 1 base, and 10 bases lay between the germline ends. Germline values: CDR1 SGHTA, CDR2 FQGNSA. The CDR3 loop spans 15 amino acids. The CDR3 DNA is TGTGCCAGCAGCTTATTCGGCGGGGGCACAGATACGCAGTATTTT. Amino acid sequence: CASSLFGGGTDTQYF.

This clonotype has at least ten counts. V usage is TRBV2 and J usage is TRBJ2-2; D possibly matches TRBD1 or TRBD2 (5 bases each). Trimming left V 7 bases short and J 1 base short, with 10 bases between. Germline V gene data show CDR1 as SNHLY and CDR2 as FYNNEI. The CDR3 loop spans 14 amino acids. CDR3 in amino acids: CASNEGRNTGELFF. CDR3 DNA: TGTGCCAGCAACGAGGGGCGGAACACCGGGGAGCTGTTTTTT.

In its sample, this clonotype was seen many times. The chain couples TRBV9 to TRBJ2-5, with D maybe TRBD2 (6 bases). Trimming took off 3 bases at V and 5 bases at J, with 14 bases between the two ends. This CDR3 is built from 14 residues. Germline V lookup: CDR1 SGDLS, CDR2 YYNGEE. The CDR3 protein is CASSGSTGSETQYF. The CDR3 nucleotides are TGTGCCAGCAGCGGCTCGACCGGGAGTGAGACCCAGTACTTC. The full variable domain, completed using reference TRBV9 and TRBJ2-5, is DSGVTQTPKHLITATGQRVTLRCSPRSGDLSVYWYQQSLDQGLQFLIQYYNGEERAKGNILERFSAQQFPDLHSELNLSSLELGDSALYFCASSGSTGSETQYFGPGTRLLVL.

This clonotype was seen many times. The rearrangement uses TRBV7-2 and TRBJ1-2; D gene uncertain. V was cut by 1 base and J by 5 bases, with 8 bases left in between. Germline-derived CDR1 and CDR2 are SGHTA and FQGNSA. This CDR3 has 13 residues. Written as DNA, the CDR3 is TGTGCCAGCAGCTTAGGTGCGGGGTATGGCTACACCTTC. Its protein product is CASSLGAGYGYTF.

The sample holds a few counts of this clonotype. The rearrangement uses TRBV6-1 and TRBJ1-3; D remains ambiguous. V lost 6 bases and J 3 bases, leaving 12 bases between the germline ends. Looked up from germline, CDR1 is MNHNS and CDR2 is SASEGT. The CDR3 contains 14 residues. Here the CDR3 DNA reads TGTGCCAGCAGCCTTACCGGCGGTGGAAACACCATATATTTT. Translation gives CASSLTGGGNTIYF.

The V call is TRBV9, the J call TRBJ1-1, with a tentative D call TRBD1 (6 bases). From germline, CDR1 is SGDLS and CDR2 YYNGEE. The V and J ends lost 3 bases and 4 bases respectively, with 10 bases between them. This CDR3 is 13 amino acids long. The CDR3 is CASSATGRTEAFF. CDR3 sequence (DNA): TGTGCCAGCAGCGCCACAGGGCGCACTGAAGCTTTCTTT.